These T cell receptor beta chains were read from a single sample in a study of neoadjuvant anti-PD-1 for oral cavity cancer. Here immunoSEQ multiplex PCR was the method, and the copy in TCRdb shows in-frame clones only, minus some. The sample has just over 65,000 clones; approximately 85% are singletons. The material sequenced was PBMCs, taken after nivolumab (anti-PD-1) treatment. These receptors all come from a person between 40 and 85 years old with oral cavity squamous cell carcinoma. Both conserved end residues are part of each CDR3. The D gene is left open where the match is weak. Size tells how often a clone was seen (once, few, many) or the class of an expanded clone, and some rows leave it out.

D gene,clone size,V gene,J gene,CDR3 protein,CDR3 DNA
-,-,TRBV9,TRBJ1-2,CASSTRRRRGNYGYTF,TGTGCCAGCAGTACACGACGGCGTCGGGGAAACTATGGCTACACCTTC
TRBD1,few,TRBV2,TRBJ1-2,CASSGPGQGSGYTF,TGTGCCAGCAGTGGACCAGGACAGGGGTCCGGCTACACCTTC
-,-,TRBV4-1,TRBJ2-5,CASSRAGASQETQYF,TGCGCCAGCAGCCGGGCAGGGGCATCCCAAGAGACCCAGTACTTC
TRBD2,-,TRBV10-3,TRBJ2-7,CAISQLAGATYEQYF,TGTGCCATCAGCCAACTAGCGGGAGCCACCTACGAGCAGTACTTC
-,-,TRBV7-6,TRBJ1-1,CASSLRGQMNTEAFF,TGTGCCAGCAGCTTAAGAGGACAGATGAACACTGAAGCTTTCTTT
-,-,TRBV6-4,TRBJ2-2,CASSENGGTGELFF,TGTGCCAGCAGTGAGAATGGTGGCACCGGGGAGCTGTTTTTT
-,-,TRBV2,TRBJ2-1,CASSPDSSNEQFF,TGTGCCAGCAGCCCGGACAGTTCGAATGAGCAGTTCTTC
TRBD1,-,TRBV6-1,TRBJ2-1,CASSVPGTGANNEQFF,TGTGCCAGCAGTGTACCCGGGACAGGAGCGAACAATGAGCAGTTCTTC
TRBD2,-,TRBV9,TRBJ2-2,CASSTRLAGVGGELFF,TGTGCCAGCAGCACCCGACTAGCGGGAGTTGGCGGGGAGCTGTTTTTT
-,once,TRBV29-1,TRBJ2-7,CSVEWANSYEQYF,TGCAGCGTTGAATGGGCAAACTCCTACGAGCAGTACTTC
TRBD2,-,TRBV5-1,TRBJ2-1,CASSSGTSGINEQFF,TGCGCCAGCAGCTCCGGGACTAGCGGGATCAATGAGCAGTTCTTC
-,-,TRBV4-1,TRBJ1-4,CASSQDPGLGEKLFF,TGCGCCAGCAGCCAAGACCCGGGGCTGGGGGAAAAACTGTTTTTT
-,-,TRBV15,TRBJ1-1,CATSRPGGADTEAFF,TGTGCCACCAGCAGGCCCGGGGGCGCAGACACTGAAGCTTTCTTT
-,-,TRBV5-4,TRBJ2-2,CASSSLGTVERGELFF,TGTGCCAGCAGCTCATTGGGGACGGTGGAAAGAGGGGAGCTGTTTTTT
-,-,TRBV7-6,TRBJ2-3,CASSLSLAVDTQYF,TGTGCCAGCAGCTTAAGTCTAGCTGTAGATACGCAGTATTTT
TRBD2,-,TRBV19,TRBJ2-1,CASSRSGRDYNEQFF,TGTGCCAGTAGTAGAAGCGGGAGGGATTACAATGAGCAGTTCTTC
TRBD2,-,TRBV5-4,TRBJ2-1,CASSSLAGAPYNEQFF,TGTGCCAGCAGCTCCTTAGCGGGAGCCCCATACAATGAGCAGTTCTTC
-,-,TRBV15,TRBJ1-1,CATSRGVLRTEAFF,TGTGCCACCAGCAGGGGGGTCCTGCGTACTGAAGCTTTCTTT
-,-,TRBV7-2,TRBJ1-2,CASSLGAGANYGYTF,TGTGCCAGCAGCTTAGGGGCAGGGGCCAACTATGGCTACACCTTC
-,-,TRBV7-2,TRBJ2-1,CASSRAYNEQFF,TGTGCCAGCAGCCGGGCCTACAATGAGCAGTTCTTC
TRBD2,-,TRBV4-2,TRBJ2-1,CASSQEIAGGGDEQFF,TGTGCCAGCAGCCAAGAGATAGCGGGAGGGGGTGATGAGCAGTTCTTC
TRBD1,-,TRBV4-1,TRBJ2-5,CASSRYGTGGVGETQYF,TGCGCCAGCAGCCGATACGGGACAGGGGGCGTCGGAGAGACCCAGTACTTC
-,-,TRBV2,TRBJ2-1,CASSDRGGGLGNEQFF,TGTGCCAGCAGTGATCGCGGCGGGGGCTTGGGCAATGAGCAGTTCTTC
-,-,TRBV14,TRBJ2-7,CASSLSAGYTYEQYF,TGTGCCAGCAGCCTATCCGCGGGATACACCTACGAGCAGTACTTC